This T cell receptor (beta chain) was profiled in a study of T cells after yellow fever vaccination. This clonotype was detected ten times or more. Its target is unknown. Study findings and constraints: On re-exposure, the response was weaker but peaked faster, at day 5 versus 15.

The authors made TCR cDNA by 5'RACE template switching, adding a universal primer site and UMIs. TCRdb analysed the 5' RACE reads with MiXCR anew, one entry per CDR3 protein. This sample has approximately 300,000 distinct CDR3 sequences; about 6.6% occur once, and the top ten carry around 17%. The CDR3 spans 15 residues. The germline V gene encodes CDR1 SGHVS and CDR2 FNYEAQ. V shed 2 bases and J shed 2 bases, with 11 bases lying between them. Sequences were derived from PBMCs, sampled approximately 40 days after the first yellow fever vaccination. This chain uses TRBV7-6 with TRBJ2-3, with TRBD1 as a possible D gene (5 bases). The source is a man aged 18 to 35 who received the YFV17D yellow fever vaccine. The CDR3 DNA follows: TGTGCCAGCAGCTTACTGGACATGTACACAGATACGCAGTATTTT. It is translated as CASSLLDMYTDTQYF. Full variable domain (outside the CDR3, taken from reference TRBV7-6 and TRBJ2-3): GAGVSQSPRYKVTKRGQDVALRCDPISGHVSLYWYRQALGQGPEFLTYFNYEAQQDKSGLPNDRFSAERPEGSISTLTIQRTEQRDSAMYRCASSLLDMYTDTQYFGPGTRLTVL.